This T cell receptor beta chain appears in the sequencing data of a study of blood T cell repertoires in COVID-19. Study at large: There were acute and convalescent COVID-19 samples, and they came from the United States, Italy and Spain.

The CDR3 spans 14 residues. V was pared by 2 bases and J by 2 bases, with 7 bases between. Germline V gene sequence: CDR1 SGHDT, CDR2 YYEEEE. As originally analysed: Amplification with reference gene primers provided the estimates of nucleated cell counts. Clones were sequenced by immunoSEQ multiplex PCR, and TCRdb holds only the in-frame ones, with some missing. V and J calls and clone size come straight from that table; D and trimming were deduced from the DNA. The sample shows roughly 100,000 clones, about 90% of them seen only once. In Seattle, patients joined the study during active infection and were tracked longitudinally. This clone was found once.

The sequence was collected from a man aged 18 to 35 with COVID-19, enrolled during active disease. The sample consisted of peripheral blood. V and J are TRBV5-6 and TRBJ2-2, with a weak D call TRBD2 (6 bases). CDR3 loop: CASSFGTNTGELFF. In DNA, the CDR3 is TGTGCCAGCAGCTTCGGGACTAACACCGGGGAGCTGTTTTTT.